What follows is one T cell receptor beta chain and its context. The sample originates from a study of blood T cell repertoires in COVID-19. Using immunoSEQ multiplex PCR, the repertoire was profiled, and TCRdb retains in-frame clones only, with some absent. The data show approximately 180,000 clones, more than 75% seen once. The germline V gene encodes CDR1 SGHAT and CDR2 FQNNGV. CDR3 length: 13 residues. V lost 3 bases to trimming and J lost 1 base, with 3 bases between them. V and J are TRBV11-2 and TRBJ2-2, with no clear D. Sequences were obtained from PBMCs or T cells enriched from blood (not recorded which). The sequence was obtained from a woman in her forties or fifties with acute COVID-19. The CDR3 nucleotides read TGTGCCAGCAGCTTTCGGAACACCGGGGAGCTGTTTTTT. Translation: CASSFRNTGELFF.